The entry that follows covers one T cell receptor (beta chain) sequence. Germline CDR1 is LGHDT and CDR2 is YNNKEL (reference sequence). The trim removed 8 bases at V and 10 bases at J, leaving 8 bases unmatched. CDR3 length: 14 amino acids. The sample originates from a study of CD8 T cells in Susac syndrome. An amount of RNA that ranged from roughly 0.5 to 1 ug was reverse transcribed with random hexamers. TCRdb redid the calling of the immunoSEQ multiplex PCR reads with MiXCR, one entry per CDR3 protein. The sample contains some 180,000 distinct CDR3 sequences, about 94% of which appear only once. V usage is TRBV3-1 and J usage is TRBJ2-1, with 13 bases lining up with TRBD2. Material: CD4+ T cells from PBMCs. This clonotype was sampled from a human donor in good health. The CDR3 DNA reads TGTGCCAGCTCCGGACTAGCGGGAGTAGTGGAGCAGTTCTTC. It yields the protein CASSGLAGVVEQFF.